This TCR beta chain was recovered during a study of blood T cell repertoires in COVID-19. At the level of the study: Samples representing acute and convalescent COVID-19 were sourced from the United States, Italy and Spain.

The CDR3 has 15 residues. Trimming removed 4 bases from V and 4 bases from J; junction bases left unmatched: 9. CDR1 and CDR2 (germline): KGHSH, LQKENI. Clinical histories supplied by participants themselves formed the basis of cohort assignment. Per the original methods: Estimates of nucleated cell counts were drawn from the amplification of reference gene primers. TCRdb's copy holds only in-frame clones and misses some; the assay was immunoSEQ multiplex PCR. The DNA gave D and trimming, while V, J and clone size come from that table. The table records around 280,000 clones, around 88% of them present only once.

The sample was PBMCs or T cells enriched from blood (not recorded which). The gene calls are TRBV18 and TRBJ2-5; TRBD1 agrees at 7 bases. The receptor was derived from a woman between 40 and 55 years old who had recovered from COVID-19. CDR3 in DNA: TGTGCCAGCTCACAAAATAAAGGGGGCCGAGAGACCCAGTACTTC. Residues: CASSQNKGGRETQYF.